The next 16 T cell receptor beta chains were all read from a single sample in a study of cytomegalovirus exposure and HLA in healthy donors. The PCR was carried out with 60 Vbeta primers and 13 Jbeta primers. Libraries were prepared by immunoSEQ multiplex PCR; TCRdb keeps only in-frame clonotypes and omits some of them. Among 200,000 or so clones, over 75% were seen once, and the ten largest hold 0.2% to 0.25%. The sequenced sample consisted of PBMCs. All receptors derive from a girl aged 2 to 10 in good health and CMV-seronegative.

The chain has TRBV5-4 and TRBJ2-2; TRBD2 agrees at 7 bases. Germline trimming cut 3 bases from V and 5 bases from J; bases unmatched to any gene: 7. The length of the CDR3 is 15 residues. Germline loops: CDR1 SGHNT, CDR2 YYREEE (reference sequence). CDR3 sequence reads: CASSWDGAGTGELFF. CDR3 coding DNA: TGTGCCAGCAGCTGGGACGGAGCGGGGACCGGGGAGCTGTTTTTT.

This clone was observed a few times. V and J are TRBV4-1 and TRBJ2-2; D may be TRBD1 (5 bases). Between the trimmed V and J ends, which lost 5 bases and 6 bases, there was a span of 13 bases. CDR1 is MGHRA and CDR2 is YSYEKL in the germline V gene. This CDR3 has 14 amino acids. In DNA, the CDR3 is TGCGCCAGCAGCTTTTCGGCAGGGCCCGGGGAGCTGTTTTTT. It translates to CASSFSAGPGELFF.

V usage is TRBV10-2 and J usage is TRBJ2-7, with TRBD2 matching over 16 bases. From germline, CDR1 is WSHSY and CDR2 SAAADI. J lost 3 bases, V lost 6 bases, and 8 bases had no gene match. CDR3 length: 17 residues. This CDR3 is CASRPGLAGGWVYEQYF. CDR3 sequence (DNA): TGCGCCAGCAGACCGGGACTAGCGGGAGGGTGGGTCTACGAGCAGTACTTC.

J is TRBJ1-5 and V is TRBV7-2; 10 bases agree with TRBD1. The CDR3 has 14 residues. Germline loops: CDR1 SGHTA, CDR2 FQGNSA. J gave up 4 bases and V 5 bases, and 2 bases lay outside the gene matches. CDR3: CASSRTGGNQPQHF. DNA of the CDR3: TGTGCCAGCAGCCGGACAGGGGGGAATCAGCCCCAGCATTTT.

The chain joins TRBV12-5 to TRBJ1-2; maybe TRBD1 (5 bases). This CDR3 is built from 16 residues. Germline CDR1 is LGHNT and CDR2 is FRNRAP. Between the trimmed V and J ends, which lost 2 bases and 2 bases, there was a span of 15 bases. The CDR3 region is CASGLFPGGRNYGYTF. CDR3 nucleotide sequence: TGTGCTAGTGGTTTGTTCCCCGGGGGTAGAAACTATGGCTACACCTTC.

The V call is TRBV2, the J call TRBJ2-3; 7 nucleotides agree with TRBD2. This CDR3 is built from 11 residues. In germline, CDR1 is SNHLY, CDR2 FYNNEI. The ends lost 8 bases at V and 14 bases at J; junction bases unmatched: 10. The CDR3 DNA follows: TGTGCCAGCTCAGGTAGCGGGCCGGGGTATTTT. Translating gives CASSGSGPGYF.

V is TRBV4-1 and J is TRBJ1-2; 12 positions match TRBD1. The germline V gene encodes CDR1 MGHRA and CDR2 YSYEKL. The CDR3 has 19 residues. With 1 base clipped from V and 6 bases from J, the junction kept 15 bases outside the gene matches. The CDR3 loop reads CASSQVRYGTGGESHGYTF. The DNA for the CDR3 is TGCGCCAGCAGCCAAGTTAGATACGGGACAGGGGGCGAAAGTCATGGCTACACCTTC.

This chain joins TRBV9 and TRBJ2-1, with 8 bases aligning to TRBD2. The CDR3 contains 15 residues. Germline trimming cut 4 bases from V and 4 bases from J; bases unmatched to any gene: 7. Germline V gives CDR1 SGDLS, CDR2 YYNGEE. In nucleotides, the CDR3 is TGTGCCAGCAGCAGGGCGGGAGGTCTTTACAATGAGCAGTTCTTC. Translating it yields CASSRAGGLYNEQFF.

This clone was observed a handful of times. The chain joins TRBV5-4 to TRBJ1-1; no reliable D call. Per the germline V gene, CDR1 is SGHNT and CDR2 is YYREEE (reference sequence). The CDR3 covers 13 residues. V lost 4 bases and J lost 1, with 8 bases in between. The CDR3 loop is CASSPPGNTEAFF. Here the CDR3 DNA reads TGTGCCAGCAGCCCCCCGGGGAACACTGAAGCTTTCTTT.

This clone was counted once. The genes are TRBV10-3 and TRBJ1-2, with D possibly matching TRBD1 (5 bases). The V end was cut by 3 bases, the J end by 4 bases, with 12 bases between. CDR3 length: 14 residues. CDR1 ENHRY and CDR2 SYGVKD come from the germline V gene. CDR3 in DNA: TGTGCCATCAGTGAAAGGGGCATGGGCTATGGCTACACCTTC. It encodes CAISERGMGYGYTF.

J is TRBJ1-2 and V is TRBV30; D gene unclear. There are 12 residues in the CDR3. CDR1 and CDR2 from the germline V gene are GTSNPN and SVGIG (reference sequence). The ends were cut back, 0 bases at V and 8 bases at J, with 10 bases in the middle. CDR3 sequence (DNA): TGTGCCTGGAGTGTCCAAACTCTGGGCTACACCTTC. Its translation is CAWSVQTLGYTF.

The rearrangement uses TRBV29-1 and TRBJ2-1; 12 bases match TRBD2. The CDR3 runs to 18 residues. V was clipped by 1 base and J by 0 bases; unmatched bases: 7. Germline CDR1 reads SQVTM; CDR2 reads ANQGSEA. The CDR3 DNA sequence: TGCAGCGTTGAAGGACTAGCGGGGGCTGGGAGCTCCTACAATGAGCAGTTCTTC. Amino acids: CSVEGLAGAGSSYNEQFF.

J is TRBJ2-2 and V is TRBV19; TRBD1 aligns across 8 bases. Germline values: CDR1 LNHDA, CDR2 SQIVND (reference sequence). CDR3 length: 14 residues. Losses at the gene ends were 5 bases for V and 5 bases for J; bases not matched to a gene: 4. The CDR3 nucleotides read TGTGCCAGTAGTCGACAGGGGAGGACCGGGGAGCTGTTTTTT. This gives the protein CASSRQGRTGELFF. Variable domain in full (rest from reference TRBV19 and TRBJ2-2): DGGITQSPKYLFRKEGQNVTLSCEQNLNHDAMYWYRQDPGQGLRLIYYSQIVNDFQKGDIAEGYSVSREKKESFPLTVTSAQKNPTAFYLCASSRQGRTGELFFGEGSRLTVL.

The V gene is TRBV14, the J gene TRBJ1-2, with 8 positions matching TRBD1. Losses at the gene ends were 9 bases for V and 5 bases for J; bases not matched to a gene: 8. The CDR3 length is 13 residues. CDR1 is SGHDN and CDR2 is FVKESK in the germline V gene. The CDR3 bases are TGTGCCAGTGGACAGGGTTTTGGGTATGGCTACACCTTC. It codes for CASGQGFGYGYTF.

This clone has only one observation. The chain has TRBV21-1 and TRBJ2-5; the tabulated D call, TRBD2, remains unverified against the DNA. The J call may be mistaken, given a closer DNA end match to TRBJ2-7. TRBV21-1 is classified as a pseudogene. The CDR3 is 8 residues long. CDR3 residues: CVSHEQYF. In nucleotides, the CDR3 is TGTGTATCCCACGAGCAGTACTTC.

The chain links TRBV10-3 to TRBJ1-5; 11 nucleotides agree with TRBD1. V was clipped by 6 bases and J by 9 bases; unmatched bases: 10. The germline gives CDR1 ENHRY, CDR2 SYGVKD. This CDR3 has 15 amino acids. The CDR3 reads CAIREDRGRGGPQHF. The DNA for the CDR3 is TGTGCCATCAGGGAGGACAGGGGGCGAGGCGGGCCCCAGCATTTT.